The clone carrying this TCR beta chain was seen many times. The antigen is unknown. The source material, RNA transcripts, was used to amplify TCR beta CDR3 regions. TCR CDR3 regions were first amplified by RT-PCR with HTBI primers. Each CDR3 protein gets one entry after TCRdb re-called the multiplex PCR reads with MiXCR. The repertoire consists of around 350,000 distinct CDR3 sequences, with 19% occurring once and the leading ten covering approximately 4%. This entry belongs to a study of T cells in Graves' hyperthyroidism and ophthalmopathy. At the level of the study: Upon initial diagnosis and before any treatment, peripheral blood was collected. Study results and limitations: Model-based prediction identified ophthalmopathy a median about 6 months prior to its onset.

Hyperthyroidism had been newly diagnosed in patients aged 18 to 65, and its duration was under 2 months. Together with thyroid ultrasound, orbital computed tomography, serum thyroxine and TRAb, clinical symptoms were used for diagnoses. The CDR3 contains 14 residues. Trimming cost V 6 bases and J 4 bases, with 15 bases left between them. Per the germline V gene, CDR1 is SEHNR and CDR2 is FQNEAQ (reference sequence). This TCR came from a woman aged 18-30 years with Graves' hyperthyroidism. The sample comprised blood. The chain is built from TRBV7-9 and TRBJ1-2; D remains ambiguous. CDR3 nucleotides: TGTGCCAGCAGTCCCGGGTTATTTACCTATGGCTACACCTTC. It specifies CASSPGLFTYGYTF.